This T cell receptor (beta chain) was documented in a study of spatial heterogeneity in lung cancer (dated by TCRdb to between 2018 and 2021). About the study as a whole: More beta-chain than alpha-chain transcripts were consistently detected, likely reflecting higher beta-chain transcript abundance. Both alpha and beta chains were TCR-sequenced in about 240 tumor regions, 64 matched nontumor lung samples and around 50 PBMC samples obtained at surgery. In non-small cell lung cancer, the study quantitatively compared TCR alpha and beta repertoires across several tumor regions, matched nontumor lung, and blood. In the raw uncorrected reads, each unique combination of TCR and UMI appeared on average more than ten times. Nonsynonymous mutation counts, determined by whole-exome sequencing of tumor tissue, were related to features of the TCR repertoire. What the work shows at the level of the full study, not this receptor alone: Confirming at a functional level the hypothesis that regional TCRs recognize regional mutations was considered to require additional single-cell paired TCR alpha and beta sequencing. Ubiquitous expanded tumor TCRs were found in blood more often at tumor resection than at routine follow-up.

Inclusive of the bounding cysteine and phenylalanine, the CDR3 is 15 residues long. The DNA shown is the 45-base CDR3, in frame from base 1. Ends trimmed: V by 1 base, J by 3 bases; bases unmatched to a gene: 6. According to the germline V gene, CDR1 reads LGHNA and CDR2 reads YSLEER. In its sample, this clonotype was seen many times. The clone's antigen remains unknown. No per-base quality is available; no much larger clone lies one base away. Library creation used 5' RACE. TCRdb lists the instrument as NextSeq 500. The TCR library protocol attached a unique molecular identifier to each TCR cDNA molecule to allow correction of PCR and sequencing errors. The paper's data handling went like this. Decombinator tools were used for TCR identification, UMI-based error correction and CDR3 extraction. TCRs above a frequency of 2 per 1,000, corresponding to the top 1% of the tumor frequency distribution, were defined as expanded. Renyi diversity was calculated using the R vegan package after each repertoire was subsampled 100 times to 5,000 TCRs. To build CDR3 similarity networks, amino acid triplet string-kernel similarity was used, and CDR3s were connected when their pairwise similarity was above 0.82. TCRdb reprocessing: public reads trimmed at Q25 with fastp, clones called with MiXCR, in-frame beta chains kept. Each record represents a unique CDR3 protein, reported with the most common genes and DNA among its rows. The V and J calls and clone size are TCRdb's, not the authors'. The sample table lists 10,000 to 12,000 distinct CDR3 sequences, about 8.6% of them with a count of one. 20% to 30% of the sample lies in the top ten.

The time point label corresponds to: sample taken at primary tumor resection. For TCR sequencing, whole RNA was extracted from tumor and nontumor lung tissue, or from cryopreserved PBMC samples, and no cell sorting was done. Donors were 72 patients with early-stage, untreated non-small cell lung cancer from the lung TRACERx cohort. Only patients with enough RNA available from two or more tumor regions were chosen for TCR sequencing. Here the chain combines TRBV4-3 and TRBJ2-7, and 7 junction bases match TRBD2. Specimen: PBMCs, collected at surgery. This receptor was obtained from a male donor with early-stage non-small cell lung cancer. The CDR3 has the sequence CASSQVGDYSYEQYF. In nucleotide form, the sequence is TGCGCCAGCAGCCAAGTGGGGGACTATAGCTACGAGCAGTACTTC.